These T cell receptor beta chains were read from a single sample in a study of beta chain features in type 1 diabetes. Method: immunoSEQ multiplex PCR; TCRdb's copy keeps in-frame clones and lacks some. Of some 180,000 clones in the sample, approximately 13% are singletons; the top ten hold 0.62%. Sequencing was performed on central memory CD4+ T cells from blood. The receptors were gathered from a woman aged 18-29 years in good health. Each CDR3 is given with its conserved first and last residue. Fields, in order: J gene, V gene, clone size, D gene, CDR3 protein, CDR3 DNA. A D gene is named only where the DNA matches it firmly. Where a row states a size, it is once, few, many or the class of an expanded clone; other rows omit it.

J: TRBJ2-7; V: TRBV18; size: few; D: TRBD1; CDR3: CASSQGTGGSSGQYF; DNA: TGTGCCAGCTCACAGGGGACAGGGGGCTCATCGGGGCAGTACTTC
J: TRBJ1-2; V: TRBV25-1; size: few; D: TRBD1; CDR3: CASQTGNYGYTF; DNA: TGTGCCAGCCAGACAGGGAACTATGGCTACACCTTC
J: TRBJ2-1; V: TRBV28; size: few; D: TRBD2; CDR3: CASGGGRANNEQFF; DNA: TGTGCCAGCGGAGGCGGGAGGGCCAATAATGAGCAGTTCTTC
J: TRBJ2-7; V: TRBV30; size: -; D: TRBD1; CDR3: CAWGDRINYEQYF; DNA: TGTGCCTGGGGGGACAGGATTAACTACGAGCAGTACTTC
J: TRBJ2-7; V: TRBV7-6; size: few; D: -; CDR3: CASSLAPDLSYEQYF; DNA: TGTGCCAGCAGCTTAGCGCCAGATTTATCCTACGAGCAGTACTTC
J: TRBJ2-1; V: TRBV28; size: few; D: -; CDR3: CASTDGSTYNEQFF; DNA: TGTGCCAGCACAGACGGGAGTACCTACAATGAGCAGTTCTTC
J: TRBJ1-4; V: TRBV5-6; size: -; D: -; CDR3: CASSLTPNEKLFF; DNA: TGTGCCAGCAGCTTGACTCCTAATGAAAAACTGTTTTTT
J: TRBJ2-7; V: TRBV19; size: -; D: TRBD2; CDR3: CASSMQTSGTLSYEQYF; DNA: TGTGCCAGTAGTATGCAGACTAGCGGGACTCTCTCCTACGAGCAGTACTTC
J: TRBJ1-3; V: TRBV30; size: few; D: -; CDR3: CAWALDSSGNTIYF; DNA: TGTGCCTGGGCCTTGGACAGCTCTGGAAACACCATATATTTT
J: TRBJ2-3; V: TRBV5-6; size: -; D: TRBD2; CDR3: CASSHPGLAGGTRGDTQYF; DNA: TGTGCCAGCTCCCATCCGGGACTAGCGGGAGGGACCCGCGGAGATACGCAGTATTTT
J: TRBJ1-2; V: TRBV9; size: -; D: -; CDR3: CASSARGGHGYTF; DNA: TGTGCCAGCAGCGCGAGGGGGGGCCATGGCTACACCTTC
J: TRBJ1-2; V: TRBV4-2; size: few; D: -; CDR3: CASSQDPQSYGYTF; DNA: TGTGCCAGCAGCCAAGACCCACAGTCCTATGGCTACACCTTC
J: TRBJ2-1; V: TRBV11-2; size: -; D: TRBD2; CDR3: CASSPGTSGKGSEQFF; DNA: TGTGCCAGCAGCCCCGGGACTAGCGGGAAGGGGAGTGAGCAGTTCTTC
J: TRBJ2-1; V: TRBV28; size: -; D: TRBD2; CDR3: CASSPEGAGASYNEQFF; DNA: TGTGCCAGCAGCCCCGAGGGAGCGGGAGCTTCCTACAATGAGCAGTTCTTC
J: TRBJ2-1; V: TRBV15; size: few; D: -; CDR3: CATSRGHSLNEQFF; DNA: TGTGCCACCAGCAGAGGACATTCCCTCAATGAGCAGTTCTTC
J: TRBJ2-1; V: TRBV5-6; size: -; D: TRBD2; CDR3: CASSYRPGTRLEAEQFF; DNA: TGTGCCAGCAGCTACCGACCCGGGACTAGACTTGAGGCTGAGCAGTTCTTC
J: TRBJ2-7; V: TRBV9; size: -; D: TRBD2; CDR3: CASSDQPRTSGRTYEQYF; DNA: TGTGCCAGCAGCGATCAACCCCGGACTAGCGGGAGGACCTACGAGCAGTACTTC
J: TRBJ2-1; V: TRBV7-3; size: few; D: TRBD2; CDR3: CASSQEPGLAYNEQFF; DNA: TGCGCCAGCAGCCAGGAACCGGGACTAGCCTACAATGAGCAGTTCTTC
J: TRBJ2-5; V: TRBV29-1; size: -; D: TRBD2; CDR3: CSVQYGRGETQYF; DNA: TGCAGCGTTCAGTACGGGAGGGGCGAGACCCAGTACTTC
J: TRBJ2-7; V: TRBV19; size: many; D: TRBD1; CDR3: CASSIGQGVSYEQYF; DNA: TGTGCCAGTAGTATCGGACAGGGGGTCTCCTACGAGCAGTACTTC
J: TRBJ2-6; V: TRBV7-2; size: few; D: -; CDR3: CASSSRGGDTISGANVLTF; DNA: TGTGCCAGCAGCTCAAGGGGTGGGGACACCATCTCTGGGGCCAACGTCCTGACTTTC
J: TRBJ2-1; V: TRBV30; size: few; D: -; CDR3: CAWSPGMGSYNEQFF; DNA: TGTGCCTGGAGCCCAGGGATGGGCTCCTACAATGAGCAGTTCTTC
J: TRBJ2-7; V: TRBV5-1; size: -; D: TRBD1; CDR3: CASRFLQGSSYEQYF; DNA: TGCGCCAGCAGATTTCTACAGGGGAGCTCCTACGAGCAGTACTTC
J: TRBJ1-4; V: TRBV18; size: -; D: -; CDR3: CASSPPQTNEKLFF; DNA: TGTGCCAGCTCACCACCTCAGACTAATGAAAAACTGTTTTTT
J: TRBJ2-7; V: TRBV18; size: -; D: TRBD1; CDR3: CASREGQVNYEQYF; DNA: TGTGCCAGCAGAGAGGGACAGGTCAACTACGAGCAGTACTTC
J: TRBJ1-2; V: TRBV28; size: -; D: -; CDR3: CASSLSQTTGGVGYTF; DNA: TGTGCCAGCAGTTTATCCCAGACGACAGGAGGAGTCGGCTACACCTTC
J: TRBJ2-3; V: TRBV25-1; size: few; D: -; CDR3: CASSDPPRDTQYF; DNA: TGTGCCAGCAGTGATCCCCCTCGGGATACGCAGTATTTT
J: TRBJ2-2; V: TRBV7-3; size: -; D: TRBD1; CDR3: CASSSATGGSGELFF; DNA: TGTGCCAGCAGCTCAGCGACAGGGGGCAGCGGGGAGCTGTTTTTT
J: TRBJ2-2; V: TRBV7-9; size: -; D: -; CDR3: CASSVRVPGELFF; DNA: TGTGCCAGCAGCGTCAGGGTGCCCGGGGAGCTGTTTTTT
J: TRBJ1-2; V: TRBV5-4; size: -; D: TRBD1; CDR3: CASSSQGTVYGYTF; DNA: TGTGCCAGCAGCTCGCAAGGGACAGTCTATGGCTACACCTTC
J: TRBJ2-7; V: TRBV2; size: -; D: TRBD1; CDR3: CASSPRTGGVYEQYF; DNA: TGTGCCAGCAGTCCCCGGACAGGCGGAGTCTACGAGCAGTACTTC
J: TRBJ2-3; V: TRBV15; size: -; D: -; CDR3: CATSTIEGGKSTDTQYF; DNA: TGTGCCACCAGCACAATTGAGGGAGGAAAGAGCACAGATACGCAGTATTTT